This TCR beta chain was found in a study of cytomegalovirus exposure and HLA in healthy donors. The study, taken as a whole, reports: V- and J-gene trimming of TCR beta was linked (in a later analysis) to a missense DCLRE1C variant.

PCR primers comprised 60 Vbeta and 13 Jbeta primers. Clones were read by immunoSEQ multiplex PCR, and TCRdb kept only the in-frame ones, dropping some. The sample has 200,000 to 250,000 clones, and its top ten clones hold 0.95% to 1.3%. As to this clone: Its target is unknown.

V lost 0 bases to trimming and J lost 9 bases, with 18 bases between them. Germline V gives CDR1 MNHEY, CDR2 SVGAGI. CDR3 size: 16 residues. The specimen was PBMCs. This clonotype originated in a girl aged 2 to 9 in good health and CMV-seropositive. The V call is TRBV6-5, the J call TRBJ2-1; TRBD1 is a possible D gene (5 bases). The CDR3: CASSYSTRVGSGEQFF. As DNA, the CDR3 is TGTGCCAGCAGTTACTCCACCAGGGTCGGATCCGGTGAGCAGTTCTTC.